This T cell receptor beta chain was identified during a study of graft-versus-host responses after intestinal transplantation. Across the whole study: Every recipient underwent anti-thymocyte globulin induction, then tacrolimus and steroids for roughly 3 years.

Germline V gene sequence: CDR1 SEHNR, CDR2 FQNEAQ (reference sequence). With 2 bases removed from V and 7 bases from J, the gap between germline ends came to 20 bases. The CDR3 is 16 amino acids. Concerning this clone itself: Its antigen is undetermined.

Some clones are missing from TCRdb's copy, which holds only in-frame ones; the method was immunoSEQ multiplex PCR. The sample yields 43,000 or so clones, over 85% seen once. Regarding the study as a whole: Declining HvG levels early post-transplant were linked to peak circulating GvH clone levels.

The gene calls are TRBV7-9 and TRBJ2-5; a possible D gene is TRBD1 (7 bases). This clonotype was obtained from a human patient who received an intestinal transplant, so some T cells may come from the graft donor. The specimen comprised PBMCs, sampled approximately 360 days after intestinal transplant. The CDR3 is CASSLMEGARRGTQYF. The CDR3 nucleotides read TGTGCCAGCAGCTTAATGGAGGGGGCGCGTCGAGGGACCCAGTACTTC. The full variable domain, in which reference TRBV7-9 and TRBJ2-5 provide the parts outside the CDR3, is DTGVSQNPRHKITKRGQNVTFRCDPISEHNRLYWYRQTLGQGPEFLTYFQNEAQLEKSRLLSDRFSAERPKGSFSTLEIQRTEQGDSAMYLCASSLMEGARRGTQYFGPGTRLLVL.